These 27 T cell receptor beta chains came from one sample sequenced in a study of human T cells and chemical hapten exposure. Indicated time point: healthy volunteer bleed at 6 weeks. Before extraction, the whole blood was not fractionated, and total RNA was taken from it. Via MiXCR, TCRdb re-called the RACE reads, giving one row per CDR3 protein. The sample has 65,000 to 95,000 distinct CDR3 sequences, around 9.4% seen once. Sequencing was carried out using whole blood. These receptors came from a female donor in good health. Some clones in this sample may be carry-over from other donors' samples.

In its sample, this clonotype was seen a few times. The rearrangement uses TRBV12-3 or TRBV12-4 and TRBJ2-1, with D unresolved. Trimming removed 4 bases from V and 5 bases from J, with 15 bases in between. The CDR3 covers 15 residues. CDR3: CASSSPGQGHNEQFF. CDR3 coding DNA: TGTGCCAGCAGTTCCCCCGGGCAAGGTCACAATGAGCAGTTCTTC.

This clonotype was recorded many times. The chain links TRBV29-1 to TRBJ2-5, with 7 bases that match TRBD2. The length of the CDR3 is 15 residues. The germline gives CDR1 SQVTM, CDR2 ANQGSEA. V gave up 3 bases and J gave up 1 base; unmatched junction bases: 8. The CDR3 loop reads CSVEWLAEIQETQYF. CDR3 DNA: TGCAGCGTTGAGTGGCTAGCGGAGATCCAAGAGACCCAGTACTTC.

This clonotype was seen many times. The chain recombines TRBV7-2 with TRBJ2-5, with D tentatively TRBD1 (6 bases). Trimming stripped 5 bases from V and 5 bases from J, with 9 bases between. Germline lookup yields CDR1 SGHTA and CDR2 FQGNSA. This CDR3 spans 12 amino acids. Written as DNA, the CDR3 is TGTGCCAGCAGCCTCAGGGGTGAGACCCAGTACTTC. Translated: CASSLRGETQYF.

Notes on this clonotype: Germline and junction disagree at one end, which may indicate a read error. The chain combines TRBV5-6 with TRBJ2-3, with 11 bases matching TRBD2. The CDR3 has 16 amino acids. From germline, CDR1 is SGHDT and CDR2 YYEEEE. CDR3 residues: CVSSLSGGAGADTQYF. The CDR3 DNA follows: TGTGTCAGCAGCCTTAGCGGGGGGGCCGGCGCAGATACGCAGTATTTT.

This sequence joins TRBV7-8 and TRBJ1-3; no definite D call. The CDR3 is 16 amino acids. With 3 bases removed from V and 0 bases from J, the gap between germline ends came to 12 bases. CDR1 is SGHVS, CDR2 FQNEAQ, per germline. CDR3 sequence reads: CASSFNQWASGNTIYF. CDR3 nucleotides: TGTGCCAGCAGCTTCAATCAGTGGGCCTCTGGAAACACCATATATTTT.

The V call is TRBV5-1, the J call TRBJ2-5; 8 nucleotides align to TRBD2. The CDR3 covers 14 residues. Per germline, CDR1 SGHRS and CDR2 YFSETQ. Trimming took 3 bases from V and 4 from J; bases not matched to a gene: 5. This chain's CDR3 is CASSWTSSVETQYF. DNA for the CDR3: TGCGCCAGCAGCTGGACTAGCTCGGTAGAGACCCAGTACTTC.

This clonotype was found many times. The J gene is TRBJ2-7, the V gene TRBV25-1, with D uncertain. V was trimmed by 5 bases and J by 2 bases, leaving 7 bases between them. The CDR3 runs 12 residues. The germline CDR1 and CDR2 sequences are MGHDK and SYGVNS. CDR3 sequence (DNA): TGTGCCAGCAGTACTTCAGCCTACGAGCAGTACTTC. Translating it yields CASSTSAYEQYF.

The chain recombines TRBV7-9 with TRBJ2-5; 7 bases map to TRBD1. Germline values: CDR1 SEHNR, CDR2 FQNEAQ (reference sequence). The V and J ends lost 5 bases and 4 bases, in that order; junction bases with no gene match: 10. The CDR3 is 15 residues long. The DNA of the CDR3 is TGTGCCAGCAGCCGGGGACAGCCTGGTGGAGAGACCCAGTACTTC. It codes for CASSRGQPGGETQYF. The whole variable domain, remainder taken from reference TRBV7-9 and TRBJ2-5, is DTGVSQNPRHKITKRGQNVTFRCDPISEHNRLYWYRQTLGQGPEFLTYFQNEAQLEKSRLLSDRFSAERPKGSFSTLEIQRTEQGDSAMYLCASSRGQPGGETQYFGPGTRLLVL.

The chain employs TRBV2 and TRBJ1-1; weak D call: TRBD1 (5 bases). V was trimmed by 2 bases and J by 4 bases, leaving 17 bases between them. Germline-derived CDR1 and CDR2 are SNHLY and FYNNEI. The CDR3 consists of 16 residues. CDR3 in DNA: TGTGCCAGCAGTGAAACCCCGATTTGGGGCCGCACTGAAGCTTTCTTT. Protein: CASSETPIWGRTEAFF.

There are many counts of this clonotype. The V gene is TRBV9, the J gene TRBJ1-5; D may be TRBD1 (6 bases). V dropped 0 bases and J dropped 3 bases, with 10 bases sitting between them. Looked up from germline, CDR1 is SGDLS and CDR2 is YYNGEE. This CDR3 region has 15 residues. CDR3 sequence reads: CASSVGQGYNQPQHF. DNA for the CDR3: TGTGCCAGCAGCGTAGGGCAGGGGTACAATCAGCCCCAGCATTTT.

At least ten counts were recorded for this clonotype. This rearrangement joins TRBV20-1 to TRBJ2-7; D ambiguous. The CDR3 sequence is 12 residues long. V dropped 6 bases and J dropped 5 bases, with 14 bases sitting between them. The germline V gene encodes CDR1 DFQATT and CDR2 SNEGSKA (reference sequence). The CDR3 spells CSAPRGGHEQYF. In nucleotides, the CDR3 is TGCAGTGCGCCGAGAGGTGGCCACGAGCAGTACTTC.

This clonotype appeared many times. Here the CDR3 reads CASSQYFGENEKLFF. Here the CDR3 DNA reads TGTGCCAGCAGCCAATACTTTGGGGAAAATGAAAAACTGTTTTTT. The chain employs TRBV3-1 and TRBJ1-4; D uncertain. The CDR3 is 15 residues long. Trimming took off 2 bases at V and 5 bases at J, with 12 bases between the two ends. CDR1 and CDR2 from the germline V gene are LGHDT and YNNKEL (reference sequence).

This clonotype was seen only a few times. The chain employs TRBV20-1 and TRBJ2-1, with D perhaps TRBD1 (6 bases). This CDR3 comprises 16 residues. Germline V gene lookup returns CDR1 DFQATT and CDR2 SNEGSKA (reference sequence). Trimming took off 2 bases at V and 0 bases at J, with 14 bases between the two ends. CDR3 sequence reads: CSARPRGSSSYNEQFF. The CDR3 DNA reads TGCAGTGCTAGACCCAGGGGTTCCAGCTCCTACAATGAGCAGTTCTTC.

A few counts support this clonotype. The chain has TRBV5-1 and TRBJ2-7, with 10 bases aligning to TRBD1. V was clipped by 1 base and J by 3 bases; unmatched bases: 4. The germline gives CDR1 SGHRS, CDR2 YFSETQ. The CDR3 is 15 amino acids. The CDR3 sequence is CASSLTWTGGYEQYF. In DNA, the CDR3 is TGCGCCAGCAGCTTGACCTGGACAGGGGGCTACGAGCAGTACTTC.

In this sample, this clonotype turned up many times. The genes are TRBV18 and TRBJ1-1, with TRBD1 as a possible D gene (5 bases). This CDR3 is built from 18 residues. Germline V CDR1 and CDR2: KGHSH, LQKENI. Trimming removed 3 bases from V and 5 bases from J, with 25 bases in between. The CDR3 sequence: CASSPLRVDGGGGTEAFF. Written as DNA, the CDR3 is TGTGCCAGCTCACCTTTGAGAGTTGACGGGGGAGGAGGTACTGAAGCTTTCTTT.

Details on this clonotype: One end of the junction varies from germline; a read error may be responsible. This sequence joins TRBV10-3 and TRBJ2-2, with TRBD1 matching 7 bases. The CDR3 spans 14 residues. From germline, CDR1 is ENHRY and CDR2 SYGVKD. The CDR3 DNA follows: TGTGCCATGTCAACAGGGGTGAGAACCGGGGAGCTGATTTTT. Translated, it gives CAMSTGVRTGELIF.

This clonotype has ten or more counts. The chain employs TRBV3-1 and TRBJ1-2; D uncertain. CDR1 LGHDT and CDR2 YNNKEL come from the germline V gene (reference sequence). CDR3 length: 16 amino acids. V lost 1 base to trimming and J lost 5 bases, with 17 bases between them. The CDR3 nucleotides are TGTGCCAGCAGCCAAGTTGAGAGGCGAGGTTGGTATGGCTACACCTTC. Amino acids: CASSQVERRGWYGYTF.

This clonotype appeared many times. V usage is TRBV12-3 or TRBV12-4 and J usage is TRBJ2-2; weak D call: TRBD1 (6 bases). CDR3 size: 15 residues. The ends were cut back, 5 bases at V and 7 bases at J, with 17 bases in the middle. The CDR3 DNA sequence: TGTGCCAGCAGTCTGCTACAGGGTTCCGGCGGGGAGCTGTTTTTT. It yields the protein CASSLLQGSGGELFF.

The chain links TRBV7-2 to TRBJ1-4; TRBD1 might be the D (5 bases). CDR1 is SGHTA and CDR2 is FQGNSA in the germline V gene. The CDR3 is 12 residues long. Trimming pared 3 bases from V and 16 bases from J, leaving 15 bases between. The CDR3 bases are TGTGCCAGCAGCTTTGAGGGGCCGGAGCGGTTTTTT. This translates into CASSFEGPERFF.

This clonotype was counted ten times or more. The CDR3 nucleotides are TGTGCCAGCAGTTACGTTTCAGGACAGGGAAATTCACCCCTCCACTTT. Translated, it gives CASSYVSGQGNSPLHF. The chain uses TRBV6-6 and TRBJ1-6, with TRBD1 identical over 8 bases. This CDR3 contains 16 residues. J lost 7 bases, V lost 2 bases, and 7 bases had no gene match. The germline V gene has CDR1 MNHNY and CDR2 SVGAGI (reference sequence).

The chain recombines TRBV9 with TRBJ2-4; possible D gene TRBD1, 6 bases. V lost 4 bases to trimming and J lost 1 base, with 18 bases between them. The CDR3 runs 17 residues. Germline V lookup: CDR1 SGDLS, CDR2 YYNGEE. CDR3 loop: CASSPGQLSDAKNIQYF. The CDR3, as DNA: TGTGCCAGCAGCCCCGGACAGCTCTCGGACGCCAAAAACATTCAGTACTTC.

This clonotype has a handful of counts. The chain recombines TRBV2 with TRBJ2-3, with D hard to call. The CDR3 runs 13 residues. Per the germline V gene, CDR1 is SNHLY and CDR2 is FYNNEI. V lost 7 bases, J lost 1 base, and 9 bases lay in between. The CDR3 DNA reads as TGTGCCAGCATACAAAGAGGCACAGATACGCAGTATTTT. Translating gives CASIQRGTDTQYF.

This chain links TRBV19 with TRBJ1-3; no clear D. The germline V gene encodes CDR1 LNHDA and CDR2 SQIVND (reference sequence). V lost 3 bases, J lost 0 bases, and 6 bases lay in between. There are 14 residues in the CDR3. CDR3 residues: CASSIQASGNTIYF. The CDR3 region has the DNA TGTGCCAGTAGTATCCAGGCCTCTGGAAACACCATATATTTT.

The table lists this clonotype with many counts. The V gene is TRBV12-3 or TRBV12-4, the J gene TRBJ2-7; unclear D gene. The CDR3 totals 15 residues. V was shortened by 3 bases and J by 0 bases, with 12 bases between the two germline ends. Here the CDR3 DNA reads TGTGCCAGCAGTTTGGTGATGAGAAGCTCCTACGAGCAGTACTTC. Its translation: CASSLVMRSSYEQYF.

CDR3: CASSYTGPYQPQHF. CDR3 in DNA: TGTGCCAGCAGTTACACCGGGCCCTATCAGCCCCAGCATTTT. This chain uses TRBV12-3 or TRBV12-4 with TRBJ1-5; no firm D call. The CDR3 is made up of 14 amino acids. Trimming left V 4 bases short and J 5 bases short, with 12 bases between.

The sample holds many counts of this clonotype. The rearrangement joins TRBV4-1 to TRBJ2-5; TRBD1 matches 9 bases. Germline lookup yields CDR1 MGHRA and CDR2 YSYEKL. The CDR3 sequence is 15 residues long. With 8 bases clipped from V and 1 base from J, the junction kept 8 bases outside the gene matches. CDR3 nucleotides: TGCGCCAGCGGAAACGGACAGGGGCCCCAAGAGACCCAGTACTTC. It is translated as CASGNGQGPQETQYF.

J is TRBJ2-1 and V is TRBV6-2 or TRBV6-3, with 8 bases aligning to TRBD2. This CDR3 contains 15 residues. V gave up 0 bases and J gave up 9 bases; unmatched junction bases: 7. CDR1 MNHEY and CDR2 SVGEGT come from the germline V gene. The CDR3 is CASSYSNRRGAEQFF. The CDR3 DNA sequence: TGTGCCAGCAGTTACTCGAACCGGCGGGGGGCTGAGCAGTTCTTC.